This entry lists 4 T cell receptor beta chains sequenced from one sample in a study of T cell responses to AZD1222 COVID-19 vaccine. The table came from immunoSEQ multiplex PCR; TCRdb's copy has only in-frame clones and leaves some out. This table holds approximately 100,000 clones, approximately 91% found once. The sample in question was peripheral blood, obtained on day 0 of AZD1222 vaccination. The receptor source for this set is an adult in good health.

This CDR3 reads CASSPGGGYGYTF. As DNA, the CDR3 is TGTGCCAGCAGCCCGGGGGGGGGCTATGGCTACACCTTC. This chain links TRBV7-2 with TRBJ1-2; the D gene is possibly TRBD1 (5 bases). The germline gives CDR1 SGHTA, CDR2 FQGNSA. V was clipped by 5 bases and J by 4 bases, with 11 bases between them. The CDR3 has 13 residues. The full variable domain, with the rest looked up from reference TRBV7-2 and TRBJ1-2, is GAGVSQSPSNKVTEKGKDVELRCDPISGHTALYWYRQSLGQGLEFLIYFQGNSAPDKSGLPSDRFSAERTGGSVSTLTIQRTQQEDSAVYLCASSPGGGYGYTFGSGTRLTVV.

The chain combines TRBV6-5 with TRBJ1-1, with TRBD1 as a possible D gene (6 bases). Germline CDR1 reads MNHEY; CDR2 reads SVGAGI. CDR3 length equals 15 residues. V was clipped by 6 bases and J by 1 base, with 15 bases between them. The CDR3 here is CASSRTWTENTEAFF. CDR3 in DNA: TGTGCCAGCAGCCGAACCTGGACAGAGAACACTGAAGCTTTCTTT.

The chain joins TRBV10-1 to TRBJ2-3; D not certain. This CDR3 comprises 13 residues. Trimming pared 2 bases from V and 6 bases from J, leaving 9 bases between. Germline-derived CDR1 and CDR2 are WNHNN and SYGVQD (reference sequence). The CDR3 DNA sequence: TGCGCCAGCAGTGAGGCGGTAGGGGATACGCAGTATTTT. It is translated as CASSEAVGDTQYF.

The chain uses TRBV6-5 and TRBJ2-1, with 9 bases aligning to TRBD2. The germline CDR1 and CDR2 sequences are MNHEY and SVGAGI. V trimming: 5 bases; J trimming: 3 bases; junction bases outside the gene matches: 5. This CDR3 is built from 15 residues. DNA for the CDR3: TGTGCCAGCAGTCGAATAGCGGGGGACTACAATGAGCAGTTCTTC. As protein: CASSRIAGDYNEQFF.